This T cell receptor beta chain was documented in a study of shared clonotypes between healthy human individuals. Profiling relied on immunoSEQ multiplex PCR, and the TCRdb table lists in-frame clones only, not all of them. This sample has about 490,000 clones, with around 79% found just once. Overall study results and limits: Owing to a small donor count, the genetic and exposure-history diversity represented was limited.

Notes on this clone: Its antigen is not known.

This CDR3 contains 16 residues. V lost 5 bases and J 3 bases, leaving 17 bases between the germline ends. Germline CDR1 is SGHRS and CDR2 is YFSETQ. The TCR was taken from a woman aged 40 to 50 in good health. Some clones in this sample may be carry-over from other donors' samples. The V and J genes are TRBV5-1 and TRBJ1-4; no clear D gene. Sequenced material: PBMCs. The DNA for the CDR3 is TGCGCCAGCAGGCTGCCTGTCGAGGTGGCTAATGAAAAACTGTTTTTT. Translating gives CASRLPVEVANEKLFF.